This T cell receptor beta chain is drawn from a study of PD-1 blockade in classical Hodgkin lymphoma. On the study more broadly: Nivolumab was administered to patients intravenously at 3 mg/kg every 2 weeks.

Worth noting for this clone: No antigen is known for it.

This CDR3 spans 18 amino acids. Germline loops: CDR1 SGHAT, CDR2 FQNNGV. The trim removed 2 bases at V and 3 bases at J, leaving 11 bases unmatched. No patient escaped relapse after autologous stem cell transplantation, and brentuximab vedotin exposure varied. Study findings and constraints: Newly diagnosed and completely responding patients shared comparable baseline diversity.

TCRdb keeps only in-frame clones here, not all; method: immunoSEQ multiplex PCR. The sample carries approximately 27,000 clones, 86% recorded once. The chain combines TRBV11-2 with TRBJ2-7, with 12 bases aligning to TRBD2. Sequencing was performed on peripheral blood mononuclear cells (PBMCs), taken at baseline. This receptor was obtained from a human donor with classical Hodgkin lymphoma. CDR3 sequence (DNA): TGTGCCAGCAGCTTAAGGCTAGCGGGGGGGCCGGCGTACTACGAGCAGTACTTC. Translation gives CASSLRLAGGPAYYEQYF.